This section outlines one T cell receptor beta chain sequence together with its context. Its antigen is as yet unknown. The data were obtained in a study of cytomegalovirus exposure and HLA in healthy donors. Study observations and caveats: The classifier was said to identify cytomegalovirus status with high specificity and sensitivity.

Clones were read by immunoSEQ multiplex PCR, and TCRdb kept only the in-frame ones, dropping some. The repertoire includes about 150,000 clones, 86% of them detected once, and about 22% sits in the top ten. This CDR3 region has 16 residues. Germline V gene data show CDR1 as LGHNA and CDR2 as YSLEER. Trimming took 0 bases from V and 1 from J; bases not matched to a gene: 4. This chain connects TRBV4-3 to TRBJ2-5, with 8 bases fitting TRBD2. The specimen sequenced was PBMCs. The clonotype originates from a man younger than 30 in good health and CMV-seropositive. In DNA form, the CDR3 reads TGCGCCAGCAGCCAAGACCTAGCGGGTACCCAAGAGACCCAGTACTTC. Translated: CASSQDLAGTQETQYF.